This T cell receptor beta chain was identified during a study of shared clonotypes between healthy human individuals. Profiled with immunoSEQ multiplex PCR; TCRdb holds only in-frame clones, not every one. The sample gives about 2,200,000 clones, 85% to 95% of which show up once; 1.5% to 2% is in the top ten. Only CD45RO-negative cells positively selected for CCR7 counted as naive CD8 cells, so terminally differentiated effector memory CD45RA+ cells were excluded. Sequenced material: naive CD8+ T cells from PBMCs. This sequence was found in a man aged 18 to 35 in good health. Some clones in this sample may be carry-over from other donors' samples.

CDR3 region: CASSQPGQGGSYEQYF. CDR3 nucleotide sequence: TGCGCCAGCAGTCAACCGGGACAGGGAGGCTCCTACGAGCAGTACTTC. The chain carries TRBV23-1 and TRBJ2-7; 9 nucleotides agree with TRBD1. TRBV23-1 falls under the ORF class, with uncertain function. The V gene end was trimmed by 2 bases and the J gene end by 0 bases; junction bases not matched to a gene: 5. The CDR3 extends over 16 amino acids.